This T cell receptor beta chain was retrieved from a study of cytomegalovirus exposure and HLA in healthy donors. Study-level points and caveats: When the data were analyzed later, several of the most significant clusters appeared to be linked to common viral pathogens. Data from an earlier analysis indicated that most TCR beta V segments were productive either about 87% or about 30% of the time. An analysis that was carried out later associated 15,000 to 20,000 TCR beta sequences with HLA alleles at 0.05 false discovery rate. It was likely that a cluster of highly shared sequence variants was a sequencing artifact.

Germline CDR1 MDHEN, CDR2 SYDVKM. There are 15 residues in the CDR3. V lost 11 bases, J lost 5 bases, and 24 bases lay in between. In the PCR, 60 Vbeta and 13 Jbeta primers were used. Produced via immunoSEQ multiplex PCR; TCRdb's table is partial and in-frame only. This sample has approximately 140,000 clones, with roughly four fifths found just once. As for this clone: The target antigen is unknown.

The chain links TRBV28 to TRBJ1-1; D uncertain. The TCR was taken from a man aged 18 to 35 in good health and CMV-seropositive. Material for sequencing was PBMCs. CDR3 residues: CASFNRGTGKTEAFF. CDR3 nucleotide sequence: TGTGCCTCCTTCAACCGGGGTACGGGAAAAACTGAAGCTTTCTTT.